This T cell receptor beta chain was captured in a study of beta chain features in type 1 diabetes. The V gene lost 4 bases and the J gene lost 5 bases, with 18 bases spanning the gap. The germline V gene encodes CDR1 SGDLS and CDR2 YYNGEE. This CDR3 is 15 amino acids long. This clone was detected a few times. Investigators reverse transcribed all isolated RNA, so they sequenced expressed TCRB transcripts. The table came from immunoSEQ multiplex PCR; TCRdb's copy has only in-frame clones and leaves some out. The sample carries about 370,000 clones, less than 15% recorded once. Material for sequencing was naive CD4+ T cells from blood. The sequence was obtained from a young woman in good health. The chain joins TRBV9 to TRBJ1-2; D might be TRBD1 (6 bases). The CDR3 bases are TGTGCCAGCAGCCCATCCCCAGGGGTAAGGTATGGCTACACCTTC. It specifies CASSPSPGVRYGYTF.